The 30 T cell receptor beta chains reported below all come from one sample, sequenced in a study of T-cell reconstitution after alpha-beta-depleted transplantation in children. During its preparation, the TCRbeta library received unique molecular identifiers. TCRdb analysed the PCR reads with MiXCR anew, one entry per CDR3 protein. The table lists 250,000 to 300,000 distinct CDR3 sequences, over 8% of them singletons. Sequenced here: PBMCs from the stem cell graft donor, sampled from the stem cell graft. The receptors originated from a human donor who donated a stem cell graft to a child with SCID.

The table lists this clonotype with a count of one. The chain carries TRBV2 and TRBJ1-5, with TRBD1 matching over 9 bases. The CDR3 extends over 16 amino acids. The germline V gene has CDR1 SNHLY and CDR2 FYNNEI. V lost 5 bases to trimming and J lost 1 base; unmatched junction nucleotides: 6. Written as DNA, the CDR3 is TGTGCCAGCAGTAACTCCGGGACAGGGAGCAATCAGCCCCAGCATTTT. It codes for CASSNSGTGSNQPQHF. Complete variable domain (other parts from reference TRBV2 and TRBJ1-5): EPEVTQTPSHQVTQMGQEVILRCVPISNHLYFYWYRQILGQKVEFLVSFYNNEISEKSEIFDDQFSVERPDGSNFTLKIRSTKLEDSAMYFCASSNSGTGSNQPQHFGDGTRLSIL.

The chain recombines TRBV20-1 with TRBJ1-6; maybe TRBD1 (5 bases). The CDR3 is 15 residues long. CDR1 DFQATT and CDR2 SNEGSKA come from the germline V gene (reference sequence). Trimming took 6 bases from V and 10 from J, leaving 22 bases between them. CDR3: CSAIGDGARLSPLHF. The CDR3 bases are TGCAGTGCCATAGGGGATGGGGCGAGATTATCACCCCTCCACTTT.

This clonotype was observed many times. V and J are TRBV10-2 and TRBJ2-7; TRBD1 matches 7 bases. J gave up 4 bases and V 7 bases, and 10 bases lay outside the gene matches. The CDR3 sequence is 14 residues long. Per the germline V gene, CDR1 is WSHSY and CDR2 is SAAADI. CDR3 loop: CASTPTGSMYEQYF. CDR3 bases: TGCGCCAGCACACCGACAGGGAGTATGTACGAGCAGTACTTC.

The rearrangement links TRBV11-2 to TRBJ1-1; D gene uncertain. This CDR3 region has 12 residues. Germline loops: CDR1 SGHAT, CDR2 FQNNGV. V was cut by 5 bases and J by 10 bases, with 14 bases left in between. CDR3 region: CASSHNVGVAFF. The CDR3, as DNA: TGTGCCAGCAGCCATAACGTGGGAGTAGCTTTCTTT. The full variable domain, completed using reference TRBV11-2 and TRBJ1-1, is EAGVAQSPRYKIIEKRQSVAFWCNPISGHATLYWYQQILGQGPKLLIQFQNNGVVDDSQLPKDRFSAERLKGVDSTLKIQPAKLEDSAVYLCASSHNVGVAFFGQGTRLTVV.

The J gene is TRBJ2-7, the V gene TRBV21-1. TRBV21-1 is flagged as a pseudogene. The CDR3 is made up of 9 amino acids. CDR3 sequence: CLNSYEQYF. CDR3 bases: TGTCTCAACTCCTACGAGCAGTACTTC.

In the case of this clonotype: A read error may explain this, as a much larger clone is one base away. The chain has TRBV5-1 and TRBJ2-1, with no clear D. CDR3 size: 14 residues. V lost 3 bases to trimming and J lost 1 base, with 8 bases between them. Germline loops: CDR1 SGHRS, CDR2 YFSETQ. CDR3 protein: CASSYMDSYNEQFF. The CDR3 nucleotides are TGCGCCAGCAGCTACATGGATTCCTACAATGAGCAGTTCTTC.

This chain connects TRBV19 to TRBJ2-3, with D uncertain. Germline CDR1 reads LNHDA; CDR2 reads SQIVND (reference sequence). The V gene lost 5 bases and the J gene lost 4 bases, with 13 bases spanning the gap. The CDR3 totals 14 residues. The chain's CDR3 is CASSEEFLADTQYF. CDR3 coding DNA: TGTGCCAGTAGTGAGGAGTTTCTCGCAGATACGCAGTATTTT.

About this clonotype: A much larger clone sits a single nucleotide away, making a read error possible. The chain uses TRBV19 and TRBJ2-3; D may match TRBD1 or TRBD2 (5 bases each). This CDR3 region has 14 residues. V lost 7 bases to trimming and J lost 7 bases, with 18 bases between them. Germline lookup yields CDR1 LNHDA and CDR2 SQIVND (reference sequence). Here the CDR3 DNA reads TGTGCCAGTAAGGGTAGGTGGGGGTCATATACGCAGTATTTT. It codes for CASKGRWGSYTQYF. The whole variable domain, filled in from reference TRBV19 and TRBJ2-3, reads DGGITQSPKYLFRKEGQNVTLSCEQNLNHDAMYWYRQDPGQGLRLIYYSQIVNDFQKGDIAEGYSVSREKKESFPLTVTSAQKNPTAFYLCASKGRWGSYTQYFGPGTRLTVL.

Many counts were recorded for this clonotype. The chain links TRBV5-1 to TRBJ2-3; no clear D. The CDR3 spans 11 residues. Per the germline V gene, CDR1 is SGHRS and CDR2 is YFSETQ. Trimming shortened V by 5 bases and J by 3 bases, and 4 bases separated the two germline ends. The CDR3 loop reads CASRSTDTQYF. The CDR3 bases are TGCGCCAGCAGATCGACAGATACGCAGTATTTT.

The chain links TRBV7-8 to TRBJ1-2; the D is unclear. The V and J ends lost 1 base and 4 bases respectively, with 10 bases between them. Germline CDR1 is SGHVS and CDR2 is FQNEAQ. This CDR3 has 14 residues. CDR3 protein: CASSLGGVGYGYTF. CDR3 DNA sequence: TGTGCCAGCAGCTTAGGCGGAGTGGGCTATGGCTACACCTTC.

This clonotype has only a few counts. The rearrangement uses TRBV6-5 and TRBJ1-1; unclear D gene. Germline V gene sequence: CDR1 MNHEY, CDR2 SVGAGI. V lost 2 bases to trimming and J lost 2 bases, with 12 bases between them. The CDR3 contains 15 residues. The DNA for the CDR3 is TGTGCCAGCAGTTACCGGGCGGGAGGAAACACTGAAGCTTTCTTT. It yields the protein CASSYRAGGNTEAFF.

This chain joins TRBV6-4 and TRBJ2-2; tentative D call: TRBD1 (6 bases). The CDR3 is 16 amino acids. Per the germline V gene, CDR1 is MRHNA and CDR2 is SNTAGT. The V end was cut by 3 bases, the J end by 5 bases, with 16 bases between. The CDR3 coding sequence is TGTGCCAGCAGTGAGCAGGGGTTCGGCACTACCGGGGAGCTGTTTTTT. This gives the protein CASSEQGFGTTGELFF.

In its sample, this clonotype was seen many times. The chain combines TRBV20-1 with TRBJ2-7, with D perhaps TRBD1 (6 bases). Looked up from germline, CDR1 is DFQATT and CDR2 is SNEGSKA (reference sequence). This CDR3 comprises 15 residues. V lost 5 bases and J lost 0, with 17 bases in between. In DNA, the CDR3 is TGCAGTGCTGCACCGGGACACCGCCGCTCCTACGAGCAGTACTTC. This translates into CSAAPGHRRSYEQYF.

This chain connects TRBV6-5 to TRBJ2-3; D possibly corresponds to TRBD2 (6 bases). Trimming took off 4 bases at V and 4 bases at J, with 15 bases between the two ends. Germline V CDR1 and CDR2: MNHEY, SVGAGI. The CDR3 is 15 residues long. CDR3 protein: CASSSAGPSADTQYF. CDR3 nucleotide sequence: TGTGCCAGCAGTTCGGCGGGGCCGAGCGCAGATACGCAGTATTTT.

In this sample, this clonotype turned up many times. The V call is TRBV18, the J call TRBJ1-4; D unclear. This CDR3 comprises 13 residues. V gave up 5 bases and J gave up 5 bases, with 9 bases separating them. Germline loops: CDR1 KGHSH, CDR2 LQKENI. The CDR3 spells CASSMDQNEKLFF. In nucleotides, the CDR3 is TGTGCCAGCTCAATGGACCAAAATGAAAAACTGTTTTTT.

As to this clonotype: One end of the junction fails to match germline, which may point to a read error. This rearrangement joins TRBV6-5 to TRBJ1-1; maybe TRBD1 (6 bases). The CDR3 consists of 14 residues. CDR1 is MNHEY and CDR2 is SVGAGI in the germline V gene. The CDR3 coding sequence is TGTGCCAGCAGTCACAGGGCTCTAAACACTGAAGCTTCCTTT. It specifies CASSHRALNTEASF.

This clonotype was counted ten times or more. The chain combines TRBV12-3 or TRBV12-4 with TRBJ1-2; D is uncertain. CDR3 size: 10 residues. V lost 1 base, J lost 9 bases, and 3 bases lay in between. CDR3 loop: CASSLGSYTF. The DNA for the CDR3 is TGTGCCAGCAGTTTAGGCAGCTACACCTTC.

The chain recombines TRBV6-1 with TRBJ2-1; 7 bases are a match to TRBD2. This CDR3 is built from 14 residues. The junction had 5 bases not matched to a gene; V was cut back by 4 bases and J by 5 bases. The germline CDR1 and CDR2 sequences are MNHNS and SASEGT. CDR3 amino acids: CASSVVGGNNEQFF. The DNA for the CDR3 is TGTGCCAGCAGTGTGGTGGGGGGGAACAATGAGCAGTTCTTC.

This clonotype was recorded many times. This chain joins TRBV20-1 and TRBJ2-2; 10 nucleotides align to TRBD2. J lost 3 bases, V lost 0 bases, and 7 bases had no gene match. The germline gives CDR1 DFQATT, CDR2 SNEGSKA (reference sequence). The CDR3 consists of 17 residues. The CDR3 DNA follows: TGCAGTGCTAGAGATCTCGGTACTAGCGGGGACACCGGGGAGCTGTTTTTT. Its protein product is CSARDLGTSGDTGELFF.

The chain combines TRBV14 with TRBJ1-4, with TRBD1 as a possible D gene (6 bases). The CDR3 covers 15 residues. In germline, CDR1 is SGHDN, CDR2 FVKESK. V was pared by 4 bases and J by 10 bases, with 19 bases between. The CDR3 sequence: CASSRARTRGGKLFF. The CDR3 bases are TGTGCCAGCAGCCGAGCGAGAACGAGAGGGGGAAAACTGTTTTTT. Full variable domain (remainder filled in from reference TRBV14 and TRBJ1-4): EAGVTQFPSHSVIEKGQTVTLRCDPISGHDNLYWYRRVMGKEIKFLLHFVKESKQDESGMPNNRFLAERTGGTYSTLKVQPAELEDSGVYFCASSRARTRGGKLFFGSGTQLSVL.

This clonotype occurred many times. The chain carries TRBV5-1 and TRBJ1-2; 10 bases line up with TRBD1. This CDR3 contains 14 residues. The V gene's germline CDR1 is SGHRS and CDR2 YFSETQ. V was pared by 5 bases and J by 4 bases, with 5 bases of the junction left unmatched. DNA for the CDR3: TGCGCCAGCAGTTCCGACAGGGGGCTCTATGGCTACACCTTC. Translating it yields CASSSDRGLYGYTF.

The chain carries TRBV19 and TRBJ2-1, with TRBD2 matching over 9 bases. This CDR3 contains 15 residues. Germline trimming cut 3 bases from V and 6 bases from J; bases unmatched to any gene: 6. Germline CDR1 reads LNHDA; CDR2 reads SQIVND (reference sequence). In nucleotides, the CDR3 is TGTGCCAGTAGTATCGGACTAGCGCCTCGCAATGAGCAGTTCTTC. This codes for CASSIGLAPRNEQFF.

Only a few counts were recorded for this clonotype. J is TRBJ2-1 and V is TRBV14; 12 positions match TRBD2. This CDR3 spans 15 amino acids. After removal of 4 bases from V and 7 bases from J, the junction contained 5 bases not matched to a gene. Germline V gives CDR1 SGHDN, CDR2 FVKESK. The CDR3 DNA is TGTGCCAGCAGCCCTAGCGGGGGGGCCATGAATGAGCAGTTCTTC. Protein sequence: CASSPSGGAMNEQFF. Looking up the rest from reference TRBV14 and TRBJ2-1 gives the full variable domain: EAGVTQFPSHSVIEKGQTVTLRCDPISGHDNLYWYRRVMGKEIKFLLHFVKESKQDESGMPNNRFLAERTGGTYSTLKVQPAELEDSGVYFCASSPSGGAMNEQFFGPGTRLTVL.

The chain carries TRBV7-9 and TRBJ1-5; the D gene is possibly TRBD1 (6 bases). V was clipped by 3 bases and J by 9 bases, with 15 bases between them. The CDR3 contains 14 residues. Germline V lookup: CDR1 SEHNR, CDR2 FQNEAQ (reference sequence). As DNA, the CDR3 is TGTGCCAGCAGCTTCCCAGGGGTCGGTATGCCCCAGCATTTT. This gives the protein CASSFPGVGMPQHF.

Comment on this clonotype: Here the CDR3 omits its conserved ending phenylalanine or tryptophan, so a read error is the likely source. The rearrangement links TRBV12-3 or TRBV12-4 to TRBJ2-1, with a weak D call TRBD1 (6 bases). V lost 5 bases to trimming and J lost 6 bases, with 8 bases between them. The CDR3 length is 12 residues. CDR3 sequence reads: CASSPQGNEQFL. The CDR3 coding sequence is TGTGCCAGCAGTCCACAGGGCAATGAGCAGTTCTTA.

Comments on this clonotype: This may stem from a read error, because a much larger clone lies one nucleotide away. The rearrangement uses TRBV4-1 and TRBJ2-1; no definite D call. The germline gives CDR1 MGHRA, CDR2 YSYEKL. The V end lost 0 bases, the J end lost 8 bases, and 2 bases lay between the germline ends. The CDR3 consists of 11 residues. The CDR3 loop is CASSQEDEQFF. Here the CDR3 DNA reads TGCGCCAGCAGCCAAGAGGATGAGCAGTTCTTC.

CDR3 in amino acids: CASSHRADTQYF. The CDR3 DNA reads TGTGCCAGCTCACACAGAGCAGATACGCAGTATTTT. The V gene is TRBV18, the J gene TRBJ2-3, with unresolved D. Trimming left V 4 bases short and J 4 bases short, with 6 bases between. The CDR3 extends over 12 amino acids. The germline gives CDR1 KGHSH, CDR2 LQKENI.

The chain uses TRBV7-9 and TRBJ1-5; D is ambiguous. The germline V and J ends were trimmed by 4 bases and 8 bases, with 15 bases remaining between them. The CDR3 has 14 residues. CDR1 is SEHNR and CDR2 is FQNEAQ in the germline V gene (reference sequence). In DNA form, the CDR3 reads TGTGCCAGCAGCTACGATGGGTTTAATAAGCCCCAGCATTTT. This translates into CASSYDGFNKPQHF.

This chain joins TRBV9 and TRBJ2-2; 9 bases fit TRBD1. The germline V gene encodes CDR1 SGDLS and CDR2 YYNGEE. This CDR3 region has 17 residues. After removal of 2 bases from V and 2 bases from J, the junction contained 7 bases not matched to a gene. DNA of the CDR3: TGTGCCAGCAGCGTGGGACAGGGTTCTGTCAACACCGGGGAGCTGTTTTTT. It specifies CASSVGQGSVNTGELFF.

J is TRBJ1-5 and V is TRBV12-3 or TRBV12-4, with D possibly matching TRBD1 (5 bases). Trimming cost V 4 bases and J 6 bases, with 16 bases left between them. The CDR3 has 15 amino acids. The CDR3 bases are TGTGCCAGCAGTTCCGGGACGCGGGTTGGTCAGCCCCAGCATTTT. Protein product: CASSSGTRVGQPQHF.